These 25 T cell receptor beta chains were all obtained from the same sample, sequenced in a study of cytomegalovirus exposure and HLA in healthy donors. PCR amplification relied on 60 Vbeta primers (plus 13 Jbeta primers). The data were produced by immunoSEQ multiplex PCR, yet TCRdb's version contains in-frame clones alone and is incomplete. The table lists 90,000 to 150,000 clones, 74% of them singletons. Input material: PBMCs. The receptor set was obtained from a human donor in good health.

The V call is TRBV6-1, the J call TRBJ1-5; no clear D gene. Per the germline V gene, CDR1 is MNHNS and CDR2 is SASEGT. The V gene lost 8 bases and the J gene lost 1 base, with 15 bases spanning the gap. CDR3 length equals 15 residues. DNA of the CDR3: TGTGCCAGCCAATGGGAGGGTTGGAGCAATCAGCCCCAGCATTTT. This translates into CASQWEGWSNQPQHF.

This chain links TRBV19 with TRBJ2-3, with 7 bases fitting TRBD1. The CDR3 is 14 residues long. Germline values: CDR1 LNHDA, CDR2 SQIVND (reference sequence). J gave up 5 bases and V 6 bases, and 8 bases lay outside the gene matches. The CDR3 DNA sequence: TGTGCCAGTAGAAGTAAGGGGGCGGGAGATACGCAGTATTTT. Translated, it gives CASRSKGAGDTQYF.

This sequence joins TRBV2 and TRBJ2-5; 9 bases line up with TRBD1. The V and J ends lost 6 bases and 3 bases, in that order; junction bases with no gene match: 5. The CDR3 totals 14 residues. The germline CDR1 and CDR2 sequences are SNHLY and FYNNEI. The CDR3: CASRGDREKETQYF. The CDR3 nucleotides read TGTGCCAGCAGAGGGGACAGGGAAAAAGAGACCCAGTACTTC.

This chain joins TRBV29-1 and TRBJ2-1; 13 nucleotides match TRBD2. The CDR3 runs to 15 residues. The V and J ends lost 6 bases and 9 bases, in that order; junction bases with no gene match: 11. CDR1 and CDR2 from the germline V gene are SQVTM and ANQGSEA. CDR3 region: CSVGFALAGGGEQFF. Written as DNA, the CDR3 is TGCAGCGTCGGATTTGCACTAGCGGGAGGGGGTGAGCAGTTCTTC.

This clone occurred a few times. J is TRBJ1-1 and V is TRBV5-1; D gene unclear. This CDR3 comprises 15 residues. Between the trimmed V and J ends, which lost 2 bases and 6 bases, there was a span of 17 bases. The germline CDR1 and CDR2 sequences are SGHRS and YFSETQ. CDR3 bases: TGCGCCAGCAGCTTCGACTCTGCGGGAGGAGCTGAAGCTTTCTTT. It encodes CASSFDSAGGAEAFF.

The chain has TRBV6-5 and TRBJ2-7; a weak D match, TRBD1 (7 bases). V was trimmed by 4 bases and J by 5 bases, leaving 15 bases between them. The CDR3 is 14 residues long. Germline V gene lookup returns CDR1 MNHEY and CDR2 SVGAGI. Here the CDR3 reads CASSSSTGRNEQYF. In nucleotides, the CDR3 is TGTGCCAGCAGTTCGTCGACAGGGAGGAACGAGCAGTACTTC.

V and J are TRBV5-1 and TRBJ1-6; D remains unclear. Germline V lookup: CDR1 SGHRS, CDR2 YFSETQ. The CDR3 is made up of 15 amino acids. Trimming cost V 0 bases and J 3 bases, with 7 bases left between them. The CDR3, as DNA: TGCGCCAGCAGCTTGGGTCAGGTCTATAATTCACCCCTCCACTTT. Its protein product is CASSLGQVYNSPLHF.

The rearrangement uses TRBV11-2 and TRBJ2-7; TRBD2 agrees at 14 bases. CDR1 and CDR2 from the germline V gene are SGHAT and FQNNGV. V trimming: 3 bases; J trimming: 4 bases; junction bases outside the gene matches: 5. The CDR3 length is 16 residues. In DNA form, the CDR3 reads TGTGCCAGCAGCTTTTTGACTAGCGGGGGGGCATACGAGCAGTACTTC. It encodes CASSFLTSGGAYEQYF.

The V and J genes are TRBV2 and TRBJ2-1; the match to TRBD2 covers 12 bases. V gave up 7 bases and J gave up 5 bases; unmatched junction bases: 6. The CDR3 has 15 residues. Per the germline V gene, CDR1 is SNHLY and CDR2 is FYNNEI. The CDR3 spells CASKLAGGINNEQFF. Here the CDR3 DNA reads TGTGCCAGCAAACTAGCGGGGGGAATCAACAATGAGCAGTTCTTC.

The J gene is TRBJ1-1, the V gene TRBV29-1; 9 bases align to TRBD1. The CDR3 covers 16 residues. The germline gives CDR1 SQVTM, CDR2 ANQGSEA. Germline trimming cut 4 bases from V and 3 bases from J; bases unmatched to any gene: 12. The CDR3 reads CSVASTPGTGYTEAFF. CDR3 nucleotide sequence: TGCAGCGTTGCCTCTACCCCGGGGACAGGGTACACTGAAGCTTTCTTT.

V is TRBV6-5 and J is TRBJ1-4, with TRBD1 as a possible D gene (5 bases). The CDR3 spans 14 residues. The germline gives CDR1 MNHEY, CDR2 SVGAGI. V gave up 5 bases and J gave up 2 bases, with 9 bases separating them. CDR3: CASSTRVTNEKLFF. CDR3 coding DNA: TGTGCCAGCAGTACCAGGGTGACTAATGAAAAACTGTTTTTT.

The V gene is TRBV10-3, the J gene TRBJ2-1; 10 nucleotides line up with TRBD2. The ends lost 7 bases at V and 2 bases at J; junction bases unmatched: 8. The CDR3 is 16 amino acids. The germline gives CDR1 ENHRY, CDR2 SYGVKD. As DNA, the CDR3 is TGTGCCATCAAAAAGGGGACTAGCGTAACCTACAATGAGCAGTTCTTC. Protein product: CAIKKGTSVTYNEQFF.

The chain carries TRBV19 and TRBJ2-1; D is possibly TRBD2 (5 bases). Deletions cut 5 bases from V and 10 bases from J, with 12 bases between. Germline CDR1 is LNHDA and CDR2 is SQIVND (reference sequence). This CDR3 is built from 12 residues. The CDR3 bases are TGTGCCAGTAGTTCCGGACTCGGGGAGCAGTTCTTC. Translating it yields CASSSGLGEQFF.

Here the CDR3 reads CASSSNPYNTEAFF. The CDR3 nucleotides read TGTGCCAGCAGTTCGAACCCTTACAATACTGAAGCTTTCTTT. This sequence joins TRBV27 and TRBJ1-1; D unresolved. The V end was cut by 4 bases, the J end by 5 bases, with 14 bases between. The CDR3 extends over 14 amino acids. Germline V lookup: CDR1 MNHEY, CDR2 SMNVEV (reference sequence).

The CDR3 here is CASSQADRVTYNEQFF. DNA for the CDR3: TGTGCCAGCAGCCAGGCTGACAGGGTTACCTACAATGAGCAGTTCTTC. The V gene is TRBV5-8, the J gene TRBJ2-1; 7 positions agree with TRBD1. V dropped 4 bases and J dropped 2; count of bases not matched to a gene: 9. CDR1 and CDR2 (germline): SGHTS, YDEGEE. The CDR3 is 16 amino acids.

The chain recombines TRBV30 with TRBJ2-5, with a possible D match to TRBD2 (5 bases). The J call may be mistaken, given a closer DNA end match to TRBJ2-7. Germline-derived CDR1 and CDR2 are GTSNPN and SVGIG (reference sequence). The CDR3 has 13 residues. The DNA for the CDR3 is TGTGCCTGGAGTGTAGGAGGCGATTACGAGCAGTACTTC. Amino acid sequence: CAWSVGGDYEQYF.

This sequence joins TRBV9 and TRBJ1-6; weak D call: TRBD1 (6 bases). V shed 0 bases and J shed 9 bases, with 13 bases lying between them. Germline V gives CDR1 SGDLS, CDR2 YYNGEE. This CDR3 spans 15 amino acids. The CDR3 loop reads CASSVVPGEGSPLHF. The CDR3 DNA reads as TGTGCCAGCAGCGTAGTCCCAGGGGAGGGTTCACCCCTCCACTTT. The full variable domain, completed using reference TRBV9 and TRBJ1-6, is DSGVTQTPKHLITATGQRVTLRCSPRSGDLSVYWYQQSLDQGLQFLIQYYNGEERAKGNILERFSAQQFPDLHSELNLSSLELGDSALYFCASSVVPGEGSPLHFGNGTRLTVT.

CDR3 region: CASSFFASSDTQYF. CDR3 sequence (DNA): TGTGCCAGCAGTTTTTTCGCCAGTTCAGATACGCAGTATTTT. The chain employs TRBV28 and TRBJ2-3; D remains ambiguous. CDR1 is MDHEN, CDR2 SYDVKM, per germline. The CDR3 covers 14 residues. V was cut by 3 bases and J by 4 bases, with 11 bases left in between.

The rearrangement uses TRBV5-1 and TRBJ2-7, with TRBD2 matching 14 bases. Looked up from germline, CDR1 is SGHRS and CDR2 is YFSETQ. The V segment lost 3 bases and the J segment 0 bases; nucleotides outside the gene matches: 5. This CDR3 comprises 17 residues. CDR3 protein: CASSWGLAGDSSYEQYF. The CDR3 nucleotides read TGCGCCAGCAGCTGGGGACTAGCGGGGGACAGCTCCTACGAGCAGTACTTC.

The chain combines TRBV7-9 with TRBJ2-7; tentative D call: TRBD1 (5 bases). Trimming took 6 bases from V and 2 from J, leaving 11 bases between them. From germline, CDR1 is SEHNR and CDR2 FQNEAQ (reference sequence). The CDR3 runs to 13 residues. The CDR3 sequence is CASSETVTYEQYF. In DNA form, the CDR3 reads TGTGCCAGCAGTGAGACAGTTACCTACGAGCAGTACTTC. The full variable domain, completed using reference TRBV7-9 and TRBJ2-7, is DTGVSQNPRHKITKRGQNVTFRCDPISEHNRLYWYRQTLGQGPEFLTYFQNEAQLEKSRLLSDRFSAERPKGSFSTLEIQRTEQGDSAMYLCASSETVTYEQYFGPGTRLTVT.

This chain connects TRBV5-1 to TRBJ2-1; 13 nucleotides match TRBD2. Germline V lookup: CDR1 SGHRS, CDR2 YFSETQ. The CDR3 contains 15 residues. J was trimmed by 6 bases and V by 5 bases; bases with no gene match: 5. The CDR3 DNA follows: TGCGCCAGCAGACAGACTAGCGGGGGGTCCAATGAGCAGTTCTTC. It specifies CASRQTSGGSNEQFF.

This clone came up a few times. The chain recombines TRBV2 with TRBJ1-6; 7 bases fit TRBD1. CDR1 is SNHLY and CDR2 is FYNNEI in the germline V gene. The CDR3 is 15 amino acids. The junction had 4 bases not matched to a gene; V was cut back by 1 base and J by 7 bases. Here the CDR3 reads CASSEGNRGNSPLHF. DNA for the CDR3: TGTGCCAGCAGTGAAGGGAACAGGGGAAATTCACCCCTCCACTTT.

The genes are TRBV27 and TRBJ2-3; 8 bases fit TRBD2. The CDR3 contains 15 residues. The V gene's germline CDR1 is MNHEY and CDR2 SMNVEV (reference sequence). Losses at the gene ends were 3 bases for V and 5 bases for J; bases not matched to a gene: 7. CDR3 nucleotide sequence: TGTGCCAGCAGTTTGGGACTAGGAATGGTAGATACGCAGTATTTT. Translated, it gives CASSLGLGMVDTQYF.

J is TRBJ1-5 and V is TRBV27; 10 bases line up with TRBD1. V was pared by 8 bases and J by 6 bases, with 1 base of the junction left unmatched. CDR1 is MNHEY, CDR2 SMNVEV, per germline (reference sequence). The CDR3 runs to 12 residues. The CDR3 is CASRTGGQPQHF. CDR3 nucleotides: TGTGCCAGCCGGACAGGGGGTCAGCCCCAGCATTTT.

The chain couples TRBV4-1 to TRBJ2-5, with D possibly being TRBD2 (6 bases). V was shortened by 0 bases and J by 5 bases, with 7 bases between the two germline ends. Germline V CDR1 and CDR2: MGHRA, YSYEKL. CDR3 length: 13 amino acids. The CDR3 loop is CASSQDLAETQYF. The CDR3 DNA follows: TGCGCCAGCAGCCAAGATCTAGCGGAGACCCAGTACTTC.